This T cell receptor (beta chain) was identified in a study of blood T cell repertoires in COVID-19. The length of the CDR3 is 13 residues. Trimming took 4 bases from V and 7 from J, leaving 13 bases between them. CDR1 MNHEY and CDR2 SVGAGI come from the germline V gene. The table came from immunoSEQ multiplex PCR; TCRdb's copy has only in-frame clones and leaves some out. Here the sample spans around 80,000 clones, approximately 90% being singletons. The sequence was obtained from a human donor in a cohort sampled during active COVID-19. The rearrangement uses TRBV6-5 and TRBJ1-2; maybe TRBD1 (6 bases). Sequenced sample: peripheral blood. CDR3 bases: TGTGCCAGCAGTTTAACAGGGCTCGCTGGCTACACCTTC. Its translation is CASSLTGLAGYTF.